Detailed here is one T cell receptor (beta chain). These data originate in a study of blood T cell repertoires in COVID-19. Study as a whole: In each case, the material was cDNA or gDNA derived from T cells, B-cell-depleted T cells, or PBMCs.

The Seattle site enrolled patients during active infection and followed them longitudinally. In the original analysis: From reference gene primer amplification, estimates of nucleated cell counts were derived. Sequenced by immunoSEQ multiplex PCR; TCRdb stores in-frame clones only, minus some. The DNA gave D and trimming, while V, J and clone size come from that table. The data hold roughly 110,000 clones, with roughly four fifths observed a single time. Sequenced: peripheral blood. This TCR was recovered from a man aged 80 or over with COVID-19, enrolled during active disease.

The chain's CDR3 is CASSLVGGRGTYNEQFF. In DNA, the CDR3 is TGTGCCAGCAGCTTAGTTGGCGGGAGGGGGACCTACAATGAGCAGTTCTTC. V and J are TRBV7-2 and TRBJ2-1, with 9 bases lining up with TRBD2. The CDR3 covers 17 residues. V lost 1 base and J lost 2; bases outside the gene matches: 6. Looked up from germline, CDR1 is SGHTA and CDR2 is FQGNSA.